The rows below give T cell receptor beta chains drawn from one sample of a study of T-cell memory formation after mild COVID-19. TCRdb re-analysed the 5' RACE reads in MiXCR, keeping a single row per CDR3 protein. The sample has about 300,000 distinct CDR3 sequences; approximately 19% are singletons. The sample was PBMCs or a T cell subset sorted from them (not recorded which). These receptors all come from a man aged 18 to 29 who had mild COVID-19 (a few samples of this study predate the infection). Cell type and time point are not known. Both conserved end residues are part of each CDR3. The D gene is left open where the match is weak. Some rows mark clone size as missing; the rest say once, few, many or name a class of expanded clone.

d_gene: .; abundance: .; v_gene: TRBV7-2; j_gene: TRBJ1-3; CDR3aa: CASSPAGGSGNTIYF; CDR3nt: TGTGCCAGCAGCCCTGCTGGGGGCTCTGGAAACACCATATATTTT
d_gene: TRBD1; abundance: many; v_gene: TRBV4-1; j_gene: TRBJ2-7; CDR3aa: CASSPGTGGEQYF; CDR3nt: TGCGCCAGCAGCCCTGGGACAGGTGGCGAGCAGTACTTC
d_gene: TRBD1; abundance: .; v_gene: TRBV20-1; j_gene: TRBJ2-3; CDR3aa: CSATPLTGVQDTQYF; CDR3nt: TGCAGTGCTACACCTTTGACAGGGGTGCAGGATACGCAGTATTTT
d_gene: TRBD1; abundance: many; v_gene: TRBV7-2; j_gene: TRBJ2-1; CDR3aa: CASSRGPPRGEQFF; CDR3nt: TGTGCCAGCAGTAGGGGGCCCCCCAGGGGTGAGCAGTTCTTC
d_gene: TRBD1; abundance: .; v_gene: TRBV27; j_gene: TRBJ1-5; CDR3aa: CASSAPGQGFEKDQPQHF; CDR3nt: TGTGCCAGCAGTGCCCCGGGACAGGGCTTTGAAAAGGATCAGCCCCAGCATTTT
d_gene: TRBD1; abundance: .; v_gene: TRBV5-1; j_gene: TRBJ2-1; CDR3aa: CASSYRDRGRGEQFF; CDR3nt: TGCGCCAGCAGCTACCGGGACAGGGGTAGGGGTGAGCAGTTCTTC
d_gene: TRBD1; abundance: few; v_gene: TRBV20-1; j_gene: TRBJ1-1; CDR3aa: CSARGQSRAEAFF; CDR3nt: TGCAGTGCCCGGGGACAGTCGAGGGCTGAAGCTTTCTTT
d_gene: .; abundance: .; v_gene: TRBV7-9; j_gene: TRBJ1-1; CDR3aa: CASSSRGLGTEAFF; CDR3nt: TGTGCCAGCAGCTCGAGGGGGTTGGGCACTGAAGCTTTCTTT
d_gene: .; abundance: few; v_gene: TRBV20-1; j_gene: TRBJ1-3; CDR3aa: CSARRTEGNTIYF; CDR3nt: TGCAGTGCTAGAAGGACGGAGGGAAACACCATATATTTT
d_gene: .; abundance: .; v_gene: TRBV20-1; j_gene: TRBJ1-1; CDR3aa: CSGTPWAFF; CDR3nt: TGCAGTGGAACACCATGGGCTTTCTTT
d_gene: .; abundance: many; v_gene: TRBV18; j_gene: TRBJ2-2; CDR3aa: CASSPRAAANTGELFF; CDR3nt: TGTGCCAGCTCACCACGGGCAGCGGCTAACACCGGGGAGCTGTTTTTT
d_gene: TRBD1; abundance: .; v_gene: TRBV15; j_gene: TRBJ2-5; CDR3aa: CATSREKPGQGRMETQYF; CDR3nt: TGTGCCACCAGCAGAGAGAAACCGGGACAGGGAAGGATGGAGACCCAGTACTTC
d_gene: .; abundance: .; v_gene: TRBV23-1; j_gene: TRBJ1-5; CDR3aa: CASSQSRYSNQPQHF; CDR3nt: TGCGCCAGCAGTCAATCGCGATATAGCAATCAGCCCCAGCATTTT
d_gene: TRBD2; abundance: few; v_gene: TRBV5-1; j_gene: TRBJ2-3; CDR3aa: CASRIPLAGEDTQYF; CDR3nt: TGCGCCAGCAGGATTCCACTAGCGGGGGAAGATACGCAGTATTTT
d_gene: .; abundance: few; v_gene: TRBV24-1; j_gene: TRBJ2-1; CDR3aa: CATSDQKGRDKLLSYNEQFF; CDR3nt: TGTGCCACCAGTGATCAGAAGGGCAGGGATAAACTCCTCTCCTACAATGAGCAGTTCTTC
d_gene: TRBD1; abundance: few; v_gene: TRBV5-1; j_gene: TRBJ2-6; CDR3aa: CASSPGQGLSSGANVLTF; CDR3nt: TGCGCCAGCAGCCCGGGACAGGGGTTAAGCTCTGGGGCCAACGTCCTGACTTTC
d_gene: .; abundance: few; v_gene: TRBV29-1; j_gene: TRBJ2-1; CDR3aa: CSVKDGVNEQFF; CDR3nt: TGCAGCGTCAAGGACGGGGTCAATGAGCAGTTCTTC
d_gene: .; abundance: .; v_gene: TRBV5-1; j_gene: TRBJ2-3; CDR3aa: CASSPPGPTDTQYF; CDR3nt: TGCGCCAGCAGCCCACCGGGACCCACAGATACGCAGTATTTT
d_gene: .; abundance: few; v_gene: TRBV5-4; j_gene: TRBJ2-2; CDR3aa: CASSWKGWGTGELFF; CDR3nt: TGTGCCAGCAGCTGGAAGGGGTGGGGCACCGGGGAGCTGTTTTTT
d_gene: .; abundance: few; v_gene: TRBV20-1; j_gene: TRBJ1-4; CDR3aa: CSASQNTNEKLFF; CDR3nt: TGCAGTGCTAGCCAGAATACTAATGAAAAACTGTTTTTT
d_gene: .; abundance: few; v_gene: TRBV12-3/TRBV12-4; j_gene: TRBJ2-7; CDR3aa: CASSPYAGDEQYF; CDR3nt: TGTGCCAGCAGTCCATACGCCGGCGACGAGCAGTACTTC
d_gene: .; abundance: few; v_gene: TRBV5-4; j_gene: TRBJ1-5; CDR3aa: CASSLQGARGNQPQHF; CDR3nt: TGTGCCAGCAGCTTGCAAGGGGCAAGGGGCAATCAGCCCCAGCATTTT
d_gene: .; abundance: .; v_gene: TRBV7-3; j_gene: TRBJ2-5; CDR3aa: CASSLNVGYQETQYF; CDR3nt: TGTGCCAGCAGCTTAAACGTTGGGTACCAAGAGACCCAGTACTTC
d_gene: TRBD1; abundance: few; v_gene: TRBV7-8; j_gene: TRBJ2-7; CDR3aa: CASSPWTGGTYEQYF; CDR3nt: TGTGCCAGCAGCCCATGGACAGGGGGGACCTACGAGCAGTACTTC
d_gene: TRBD2; abundance: few; v_gene: TRBV7-2; j_gene: TRBJ2-1; CDR3aa: CASSFSLAGGQVEQFF; CDR3nt: TGTGCCAGCAGCTTCTCTCTAGCGGGGGGGCAGGTTGAGCAGTTCTTC
d_gene: TRBD2; abundance: many; v_gene: TRBV3-1; j_gene: TRBJ2-3; CDR3aa: CASSQGLAGISTDTQYF; CDR3nt: TGTGCCAGCAGCCAAGGACTAGCGGGGATAAGCACAGATACGCAGTATTTT
d_gene: TRBD1; abundance: .; v_gene: TRBV20-1; j_gene: TRBJ1-2; CDR3aa: CSVGQGGIPDGGYTF; CDR3nt: TGCAGTGTGGGACAGGGAGGGATCCCGGATGGTGGCTACACCTTC
d_gene: .; abundance: few; v_gene: TRBV4-1; j_gene: TRBJ1-6; CDR3aa: CASSPSGRVDSPLHF; CDR3nt: TGCGCCAGCAGCCCTTCCGGGAGGGTGGATTCACCCCTCCACTTT
d_gene: TRBD1; abundance: few; v_gene: TRBV11-2; j_gene: TRBJ2-2; CDR3aa: CASSKRQGPTGELFF; CDR3nt: TGTGCCAGCAGCAAGAGACAGGGCCCCACCGGGGAGCTGTTTTTT
d_gene: TRBD2; abundance: .; v_gene: TRBV5-1; j_gene: TRBJ2-3; CDR3aa: CASSSRLAGGHTQYF; CDR3nt: TGCGCCAGCAGCTCTAGACTAGCGGGGGGACATACGCAGTATTTT
d_gene: TRBD1; abundance: .; v_gene: TRBV7-2; j_gene: TRBJ2-1; CDR3aa: CASSSGTAQFF; CDR3nt: TGTGCCAGCAGCTCCGGGACAGCCCAGTTCTTC
d_gene: .; abundance: .; v_gene: TRBV7-9; j_gene: TRBJ2-7; CDR3aa: CASSLETGREQYF; CDR3nt: TGTGCCAGCAGCTTGGAGACAGGGAGGGAGCAGTACTTC
d_gene: .; abundance: .; v_gene: TRBV5-1; j_gene: TRBJ1-1; CDR3aa: CASRGGGTVDTEAFF; CDR3nt: TGCGCCAGCAGGGGAGGGGGAACCGTCGACACTGAAGCTTTCTTT
d_gene: .; abundance: few; v_gene: TRBV27; j_gene: TRBJ2-3; CDR3aa: CASSPLDGYTDTQYF; CDR3nt: TGTGCCAGCAGTCCCCTCGACGGATACACAGATACGCAGTATTTT
d_gene: .; abundance: few; v_gene: TRBV30; j_gene: TRBJ1-1; CDR3aa: CAWSRNEAFF; CDR3nt: TGTGCCTGGAGTCGGAATGAAGCTTTCTTT
d_gene: .; abundance: few; v_gene: TRBV4-1; j_gene: TRBJ2-3; CDR3aa: CASSQDVGGNTDTQYF; CDR3nt: TGCGCCAGCAGCCAAGATGTCGGGGGCAACACAGATACGCAGTATTTT
d_gene: TRBD2; abundance: few; v_gene: TRBV7-2; j_gene: TRBJ2-3; CDR3aa: CASSFGTSGGGTDTQYF; CDR3nt: TGTGCCAGCAGCTTCGGGACTAGCGGGGGGGGCACAGATACGCAGTATTTT
d_gene: .; abundance: once; v_gene: TRBV6-6; j_gene: TRBJ1-6; CDR3aa: CASSWGLGRVRVVSPLHF; CDR3nt: TGTGCCAGCAGTTGGGGACTAGGGCGCGTGAGGGTGGTTTCACCCCTCCACTTT
d_gene: .; abundance: .; v_gene: TRBV28; j_gene: TRBJ1-5; CDR3aa: CASLHLPRQPQHF; CDR3nt: TGTGCCAGCCTCCACCTGCCTCGTCAGCCCCAGCATTTT
d_gene: TRBD1; abundance: .; v_gene: TRBV4-3; j_gene: TRBJ1-2; CDR3aa: CASSQEEGGGYGYTF; CDR3nt: TGCGCCAGCAGCCAAGAGGAAGGGGGCGGCTATGGCTACACCTTC
d_gene: .; abundance: .; v_gene: TRBV12-3/TRBV12-4; j_gene: TRBJ2-7; CDR3aa: CASSLRGNDYEQYF; CDR3nt: TGTGCCAGCAGTTTAAGGGGGAACGACTACGAGCAGTACTTC
d_gene: .; abundance: .; v_gene: TRBV25-1; j_gene: TRBJ1-2; CDR3aa: CASSATGSYGYTF; CDR3nt: TGTGCCAGCAGTGCCACAGGGAGCTATGGCTACACCTTC
d_gene: TRBD2; abundance: .; v_gene: TRBV19; j_gene: TRBJ2-5; CDR3aa: CASSMGREYQETQYF; CDR3nt: TGTGCCAGTAGTATGGGGCGGGAGTACCAAGAGACCCAGTACTTC
d_gene: .; abundance: .; v_gene: TRBV7-8; j_gene: TRBJ2-1; CDR3aa: CASSLSNGYNEQFF; CDR3nt: TGTGCCAGCAGCTTATCTAACGGATACAATGAGCAGTTCTTC
d_gene: .; abundance: .; v_gene: TRBV5-1; j_gene: TRBJ2-3; CDR3aa: CASSFIRGTDTQYF; CDR3nt: TGCGCCAGCAGCTTTATCAGGGGCACAGATACGCAGTATTTT
d_gene: .; abundance: few; v_gene: TRBV5-1; j_gene: TRBJ1-1; CDR3aa: CASSLSVGGTEAFF; CDR3nt: TGCGCCAGCAGCCTCTCGGTCGGGGGAACTGAAGCTTTCTTT
d_gene: .; abundance: .; v_gene: TRBV29-1; j_gene: TRBJ2-7; CDR3aa: CSVEATGSTYEQYF; CDR3nt: TGCAGCGTTGAAGCGACAGGATCAACCTACGAGCAGTACTTC
d_gene: .; abundance: .; v_gene: TRBV5-1; j_gene: TRBJ1-1; CDR3aa: CASSSRVGTEAFF; CDR3nt: TGCGCCAGCAGCTCTCGGGTCGGGACTGAAGCTTTCTTT
d_gene: .; abundance: .; v_gene: TRBV29-1; j_gene: TRBJ1-1; CDR3aa: CSVERDTEAFF; CDR3nt: TGCAGCGTTGAGAGGGACACTGAAGCTTTCTTT
d_gene: TRBD1; abundance: .; v_gene: TRBV28; j_gene: TRBJ1-2; CDR3aa: CASSLWGKGGVAGYGYTF; CDR3nt: TGTGCCAGCAGTTTATGGGGTAAAGGGGGCGTCGCCGGCTATGGCTACACCTTC
d_gene: .; abundance: few; v_gene: TRBV5-1; j_gene: TRBJ2-3; CDR3aa: CASSLVQPPTDTQYF; CDR3nt: TGCGCCAGCAGCTTGGTCCAGCCACCCACAGATACGCAGTATTTT
d_gene: .; abundance: few; v_gene: TRBV5-1; j_gene: TRBJ1-2; CDR3aa: CASSLRGRNYGYTF; CDR3nt: TGCGCCAGCAGCTTACGGGGGCGTAACTATGGCTACACCTTC
d_gene: .; abundance: many; v_gene: TRBV20-1; j_gene: TRBJ1-1; CDR3aa: CSARPPDTEAFF; CDR3nt: TGCAGTGCCCGCCCCCCAGACACTGAAGCTTTCTTT
d_gene: .; abundance: .; v_gene: TRBV4-1; j_gene: TRBJ2-5; CDR3aa: CASSQPARNRQGGDQYF; CDR3nt: TGCGCCAGCAGCCAACCTGCCCGAAACCGACAGGGAGGGGATCAGTACTTC
d_gene: TRBD1; abundance: .; v_gene: TRBV25-1; j_gene: TRBJ2-7; CDR3aa: CASSRPGQRSYEQYF; CDR3nt: TGTGCCAGCAGTCGTCCGGGACAGCGCTCCTACGAGCAGTACTTC